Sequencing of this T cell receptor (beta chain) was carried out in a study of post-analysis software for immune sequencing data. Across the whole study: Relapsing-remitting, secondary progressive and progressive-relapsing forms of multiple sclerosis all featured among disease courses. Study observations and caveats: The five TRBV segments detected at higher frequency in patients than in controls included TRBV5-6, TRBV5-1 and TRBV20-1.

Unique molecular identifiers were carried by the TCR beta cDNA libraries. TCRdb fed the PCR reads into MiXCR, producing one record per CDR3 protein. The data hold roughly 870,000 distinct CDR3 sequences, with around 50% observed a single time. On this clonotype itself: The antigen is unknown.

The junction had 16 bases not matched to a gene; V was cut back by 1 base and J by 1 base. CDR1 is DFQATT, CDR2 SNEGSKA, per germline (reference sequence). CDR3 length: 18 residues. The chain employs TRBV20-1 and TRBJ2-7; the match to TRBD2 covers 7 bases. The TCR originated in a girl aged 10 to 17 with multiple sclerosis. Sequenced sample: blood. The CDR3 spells CSARGRDSRMGGSYEQYF. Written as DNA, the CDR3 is TGCAGTGCTAGAGGTAGAGACTCGAGGATGGGGGGGTCCTACGAGCAGTACTTC.